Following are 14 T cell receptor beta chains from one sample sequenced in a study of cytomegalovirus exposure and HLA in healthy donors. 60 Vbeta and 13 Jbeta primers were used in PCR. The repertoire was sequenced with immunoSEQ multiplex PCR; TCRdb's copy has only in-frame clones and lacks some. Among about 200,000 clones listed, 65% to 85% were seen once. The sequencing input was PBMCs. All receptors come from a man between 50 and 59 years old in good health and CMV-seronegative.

The CDR3 loop reads CATSRQRGGAIGTGELFF. CDR3 DNA: TGTGCCACCAGCAGGCAGCGAGGGGGGGCGATTGGCACCGGGGAGCTGTTTTTT. The V call is TRBV15, the J call TRBJ2-2, with D possibly matching TRBD2 (7 bases). Deletions cut 3 bases from V and 4 bases from J, with 21 bases between. In germline, CDR1 is LNHNV, CDR2 YYDKDF (reference sequence). This CDR3 spans 18 amino acids.

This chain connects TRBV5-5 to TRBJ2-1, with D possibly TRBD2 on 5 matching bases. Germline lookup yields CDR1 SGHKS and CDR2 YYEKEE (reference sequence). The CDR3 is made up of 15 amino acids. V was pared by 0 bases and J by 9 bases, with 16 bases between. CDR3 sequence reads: CASSLDSGWMGEQFF. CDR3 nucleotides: TGTGCCAGCAGCTTGGACAGCGGTTGGATGGGTGAGCAGTTCTTC.

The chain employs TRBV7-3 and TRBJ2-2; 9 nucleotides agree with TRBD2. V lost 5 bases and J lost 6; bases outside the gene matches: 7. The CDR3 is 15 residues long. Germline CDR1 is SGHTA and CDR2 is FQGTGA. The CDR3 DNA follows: TGTGCCAGCAGCCCCGGGCGGGGGGGGTCCGGGGAGCTGTTTTTT. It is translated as CASSPGRGGSGELFF.

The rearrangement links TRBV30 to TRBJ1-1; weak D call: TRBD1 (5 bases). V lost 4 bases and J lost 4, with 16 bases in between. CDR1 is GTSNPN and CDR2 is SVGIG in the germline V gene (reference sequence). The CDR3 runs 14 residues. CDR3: CAWTSRGGATEAFF. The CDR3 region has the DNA TGTGCCTGGACCTCCAGAGGTGGGGCCACTGAAGCTTTCTTT.

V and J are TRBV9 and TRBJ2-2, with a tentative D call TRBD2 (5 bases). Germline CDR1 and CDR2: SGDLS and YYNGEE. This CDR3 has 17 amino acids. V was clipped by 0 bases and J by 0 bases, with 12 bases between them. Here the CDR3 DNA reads TGTGCCAGCAGCGTAGGTCAGCGAGCGGCGAACACCGGGGAGCTGTTTTTT. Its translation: CASSVGQRAANTGELFF. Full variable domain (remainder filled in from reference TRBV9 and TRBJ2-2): DSGVTQTPKHLITATGQRVTLRCSPRSGDLSVYWYQQSLDQGLQFLIQYYNGEERAKGNILERFSAQQFPDLHSELNLSSLELGDSALYFCASSVGQRAANTGELFFGEGSRLTVL.

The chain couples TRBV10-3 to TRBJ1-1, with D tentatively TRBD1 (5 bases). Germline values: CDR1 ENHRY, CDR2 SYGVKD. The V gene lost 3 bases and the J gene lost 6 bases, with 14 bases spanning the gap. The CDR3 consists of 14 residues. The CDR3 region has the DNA TGTGCCATCAGTGAACGGACACCAGTCCCTGAAGCTTTCTTT. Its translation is CAISERTPVPEAFF.

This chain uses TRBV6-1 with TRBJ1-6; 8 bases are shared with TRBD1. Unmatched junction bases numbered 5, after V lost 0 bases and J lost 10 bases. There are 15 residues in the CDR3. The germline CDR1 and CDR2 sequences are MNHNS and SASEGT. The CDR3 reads CASSEAQGAWSPLHF. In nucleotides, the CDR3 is TGTGCCAGCAGTGAAGCCCAGGGGGCTTGGTCACCCCTCCACTTT.

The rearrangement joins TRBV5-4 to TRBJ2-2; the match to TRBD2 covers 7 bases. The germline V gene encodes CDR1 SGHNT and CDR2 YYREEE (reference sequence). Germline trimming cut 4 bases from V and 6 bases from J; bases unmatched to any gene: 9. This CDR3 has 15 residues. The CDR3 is CASSPAGTTPGELFF. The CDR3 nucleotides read TGTGCCAGCAGCCCGGCCGGGACTACTCCCGGGGAGCTGTTTTTT. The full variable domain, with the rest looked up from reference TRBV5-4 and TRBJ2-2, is ETGVTQSPTHLIKTRGQQVTLRCSSQSGHNTVSWYQQALGQGPQFIFQYYREEENGRGNFPPRFSGLQFPNYSSELNVNALELDDSALYLCASSPAGTTPGELFFGEGSRLTVL.

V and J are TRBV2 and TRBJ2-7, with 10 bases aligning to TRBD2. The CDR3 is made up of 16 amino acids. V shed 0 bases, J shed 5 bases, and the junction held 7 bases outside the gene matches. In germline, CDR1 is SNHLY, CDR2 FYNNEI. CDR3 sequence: CASSEALASGSNEQYF. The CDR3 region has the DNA TGTGCCAGCAGTGAAGCGCTCGCTAGCGGGAGCAACGAGCAGTACTTC.

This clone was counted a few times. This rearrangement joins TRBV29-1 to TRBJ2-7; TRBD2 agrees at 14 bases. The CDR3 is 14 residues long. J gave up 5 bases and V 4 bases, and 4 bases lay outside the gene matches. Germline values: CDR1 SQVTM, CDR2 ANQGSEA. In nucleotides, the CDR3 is TGCAGCGTTGGACTGACTAGCGGGAGGGACGAGCAGTACTTC. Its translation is CSVGLTSGRDEQYF.

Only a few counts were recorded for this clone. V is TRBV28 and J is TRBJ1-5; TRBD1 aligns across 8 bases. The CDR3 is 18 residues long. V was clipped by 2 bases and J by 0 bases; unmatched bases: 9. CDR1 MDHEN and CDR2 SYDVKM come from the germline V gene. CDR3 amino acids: CASSLKGQGSYSNQPQHF. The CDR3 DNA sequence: TGTGCCAGCAGTTTAAAAGGACAGGGTTCATATAGCAATCAGCCCCAGCATTTT.

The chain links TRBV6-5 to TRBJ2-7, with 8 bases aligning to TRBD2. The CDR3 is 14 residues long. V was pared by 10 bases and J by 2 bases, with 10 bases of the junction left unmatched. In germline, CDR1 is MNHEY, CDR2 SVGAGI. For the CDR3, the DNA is TGTGCCACAAGACGTGGAGCGGGAGCCTACGAGCAGTACTTC. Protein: CATRRGAGAYEQYF.

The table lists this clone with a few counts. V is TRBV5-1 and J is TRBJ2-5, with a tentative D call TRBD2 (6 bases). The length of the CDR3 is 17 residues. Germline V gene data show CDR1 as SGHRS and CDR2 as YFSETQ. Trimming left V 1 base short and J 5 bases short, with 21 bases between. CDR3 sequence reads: CASSLSGETGDDETQYF. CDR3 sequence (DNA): TGCGCCAGCAGCTTGTCGGGGGAGACGGGAGATGACGAGACCCAGTACTTC.

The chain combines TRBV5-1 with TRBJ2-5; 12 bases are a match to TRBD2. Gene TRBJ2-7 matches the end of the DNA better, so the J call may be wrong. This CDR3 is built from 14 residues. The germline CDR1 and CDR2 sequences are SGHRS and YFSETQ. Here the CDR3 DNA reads TGCGCCAGCAGCCCAGGACTAGCGGGAAGCGAGCAGTACTTC. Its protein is CASSPGLAGSEQYF.